Below are 17 T cell receptor beta chains sequenced from a single sample in a study of T cells after yellow fever vaccination. MiXCR, run by TCRdb on the 5' RACE reads, gives a single entry per CDR3 protein. The table includes 150,000 to 200,000 distinct CDR3 sequences, over 7% detected once. Sequencing used CD8+ T cells sorted from PBMCs, obtained 45 days after the yellow fever booster vaccination. Source of these receptors: a young man who received the YFV17D yellow fever vaccine.

This clonotype was counted many times. The chain carries TRBV4-1 and TRBJ2-3; perhaps TRBD2 as D (6 bases). The germline V gene has CDR1 MGHRA and CDR2 YSYEKL. The CDR3 has 13 amino acids. Between the trimmed V and J ends, which lost 1 base and 5 bases, there was a span of 7 bases. CDR3 sequence reads: CASSQGGVDTQYF. The DNA of the CDR3 is TGCGCCAGCAGCCAAGGGGGGGTAGATACGCAGTATTTT.

V gene TRBV6-2 or TRBV6-3 combines with J gene TRBJ1-1; the match to TRBD1 covers 8 bases. The germline V gene encodes CDR1 MNHEY and CDR2 SVGEGT. The CDR3 length is 15 residues. The V gene end was trimmed by 4 bases and the J gene end by 3 bases; junction bases not matched to a gene: 7. CDR3 amino acids: CASSFGQGLDTEAFF. The CDR3 DNA reads TGTGCCAGCAGTTTCGGACAGGGCCTGGACACTGAAGCTTTCTTT.

This chain joins TRBV7-2 and TRBJ2-5; D may be TRBD2 (5 bases). Germline-derived CDR1 and CDR2 are SGHTA and FQGNSA. Between the trimmed V and J ends, which lost 1 base and 7 bases, there was a span of 7 bases. The CDR3 is made up of 12 amino acids. The CDR3 loop is CASSLERGTQYF. For the CDR3, the DNA is TGTGCCAGCAGCTTAGAACGGGGGACCCAGTACTTC.

This clonotype was counted a few times. V gene TRBV10-3 combines with J gene TRBJ2-5; 7 nucleotides line up with TRBD2. From germline, CDR1 is ENHRY and CDR2 SYGVKD. There are 16 residues in the CDR3. With V trimmed by 4 bases and J by 2 bases, 10 bases remained unmatched. The CDR3 is CAISGTTGGRQETQYF. In nucleotides, the CDR3 is TGTGCCATCAGTGGTACCACGGGGGGACGACAAGAGACCCAGTACTTC.

The V call is TRBV6-5, the J call TRBJ2-5; 12 nucleotides line up with TRBD1. CDR3 length equals 16 residues. V trimming: 8 bases; J trimming: 3 bases; junction bases outside the gene matches: 10. Germline V gives CDR1 MNHEY, CDR2 SVGAGI. The CDR3 nucleotides are TGTGCCAGCTCACCACCGGGACAGGGGGCTAAAGAGACCCAGTACTTC. Translated, it gives CASSPPGQGAKETQYF.

The chain links TRBV6-6 to TRBJ2-5; TRBD1 is a possible D gene (6 bases). V was pared by 7 bases and J by 1 base, with 16 bases between. CDR3 length: 15 residues. Germline lookup yields CDR1 MNHNY and CDR2 SVGAGI (reference sequence). Written as DNA, the CDR3 is TGTGCCAGCAATATTCTTTGGACAGCCCAAGAGACCCAGTACTTC. As protein: CASNILWTAQETQYF.

The rearrangement links TRBV6-5 to TRBJ2-6; unclear D gene. V was shortened by 5 bases and J by 0 bases, with 8 bases between the two germline ends. Germline V gene data show CDR1 as MNHEY and CDR2 as SVGAGI. The CDR3 is 15 residues long. CDR3 loop: CASSPEHSGANVLTF. The CDR3 coding sequence is TGTGCCAGCAGTCCTGAGCACTCTGGGGCCAACGTCCTGACTTTC.

The rearrangement links TRBV4-1 to TRBJ1-1, with TRBD1 matching over 7 bases. Germline loops: CDR1 MGHRA, CDR2 YSYEKL. The CDR3 runs 14 residues. Trimming took 3 bases from V and 6 from J; bases not matched to a gene: 7. CDR3 amino acids: CASSHPTGSAEAFF. The CDR3 DNA reads as TGCGCCAGCAGCCACCCGACAGGGAGTGCTGAAGCTTTCTTT.

In its sample, this clonotype was seen a few times. The V gene is TRBV5-6, the J gene TRBJ1-6; D remains ambiguous. This CDR3 region has 16 residues. V lost 1 base and J lost 7, with 15 bases in between. Germline V gene sequence: CDR1 SGHDT, CDR2 YYEEEE. CDR3 loop: CASSLSGRVWNSPLHF. CDR3 nucleotide sequence: TGTGCCAGCAGCTTGAGCGGGAGAGTATGGAATTCACCCCTCCACTTT.

This clonotype has a single count. The chain carries TRBV12-3 or TRBV12-4 and TRBJ1-1, with D maybe TRBD1 (5 bases). The CDR3 runs 14 residues. V lost 6 bases and J 8 bases, leaving 19 bases between the germline ends. In DNA, the CDR3 is TGTGCCAGCAGCGACTACGCCAGGGTAGACGAAGCTTTCTTT. Translated: CASSDYARVDEAFF.

This clonotype was observed a few times. This rearrangement joins TRBV7-2 to TRBJ2-7; TRBD2 aligns across 8 bases. The CDR3 consists of 14 residues. Trimming at V came to 5 bases and at J to 3 bases, leaving 6 bases not matched to a gene. Germline V CDR1 and CDR2: SGHTA, FQGNSA. CDR3 DNA: TGTGCCAGCAGCCGTAGCGGGGAAAGCTACGAGCAGTACTTC. It codes for CASSRSGESYEQYF.

This clonotype was seen more than once but under ten times. The CDR3 DNA reads TGTGCCAGCAGCTTAGAGACAGCCGGTGAGCAGTTCTTC. Protein product: CASSLETAGEQFF. This rearrangement joins TRBV7-9 to TRBJ2-1; D is perhaps TRBD1 (5 bases). The CDR3 loop spans 13 amino acids. V lost 1 base and J lost 9, with 10 bases in between. Germline V CDR1 and CDR2: SEHNR, FQNEAQ (reference sequence).

This clonotype was seen only once. V usage is TRBV12-3 or TRBV12-4 and J usage is TRBJ2-5, with a possible D match to TRBD2 (5 bases). The CDR3 has 18 residues. Trimming stripped 7 bases from V and 0 bases from J, with 24 bases between. The CDR3 sequence: CASMTFRDVTGDQETQYF. The CDR3 region has the DNA TGTGCCAGCATGACTTTTCGGGATGTCACTGGGGACCAAGAGACCCAGTACTTC.

This clonotype was seen many times. The chain couples TRBV10-3 to TRBJ1-1; D possibly corresponds to TRBD1 (6 bases). CDR1 ENHRY and CDR2 SYGVKD come from the germline V gene. Trimming left V 3 bases short and J 1 base short, with 12 bases between. The CDR3 has 15 amino acids. The CDR3 reads CAISDPGQTNTEAFF. For the CDR3, the DNA is TGTGCCATCAGTGACCCCGGACAGACGAACACTGAAGCTTTCTTT.

The V and J genes are TRBV7-8 and TRBJ2-1; D not certain. The CDR3 spans 12 residues. Germline V gives CDR1 SGHVS, CDR2 FQNEAQ. Trimming stripped 3 bases from V and 6 bases from J, with 6 bases between. CDR3 in DNA: TGTGCCAGCAGCTTGAGCCCCAATGAGCAGTTCTTC. Its translation is CASSLSPNEQFF.

This clonotype showed up many times. Compared with germline, one end of the junction differs, possibly owing to a read error. The DNA of the CDR3 is TGTGCCAGCAGCTTAGGAGAGACCCAGTACTTC. Translating gives CASSLGETQYF. The chain couples TRBV12-3 or TRBV12-4 to TRBJ2-5, with D hard to call. This CDR3 has 11 amino acids.

This clonotype has only a few counts. The rearrangement links TRBV12-3 or TRBV12-4 to TRBJ1-2, with D unclear. The CDR3 totals 16 residues. The V gene lost 6 bases and the J gene lost 4 bases, with 21 bases spanning the gap. In DNA, the CDR3 is TGTGCCAGCAGCACTAGTCCGAGAGCAGGCCTCTATGGCTACACCTTC. Its translation: CASSTSPRAGLYGYTF.